This is a list of T cell receptor beta chains from one sample in a study of blood T cell repertoires in COVID-19. The repertoire was sequenced with immunoSEQ multiplex PCR; TCRdb's copy has only in-frame clones and lacks some. The sample has roughly 63,000 clones, 88% seen once. Sequences were obtained from peripheral blood. The receptors were sampled from a woman aged 45-65 years with active or convalescent COVID-19. CDR3s include the opening cysteine and the closing phenylalanine or tryptophan. A D gene is named only where the DNA matches it firmly. Part of the rows lack a size; the others show once, few, many or a class for expanded clones.

size	J	D	V	CDR3	DNA
few	TRBJ2-7	NA	TRBV5-6	CASSLVSGEQYF	TGTGCCAGCAGCTTGGTCTCGGGCGAGCAGTACTTC
NA	TRBJ1-4	NA	TRBV7-8	CASSLGTGRSEKLFF	TGTGCCAGCAGCTTAGGGACGGGGAGGAGTGAAAAACTGTTTTTT
NA	TRBJ1-1	NA	TRBV7-8	CASSSTGPNTEAFF	TGTGCCAGCAGCTCGACAGGACCGAACACTGAAGCTTTCTTT
NA	TRBJ2-1	NA	TRBV29-1	CSVELVDFNEQFF	TGCAGCGTTGAGTTGGTGGACTTCAATGAGCAGTTCTTC
NA	TRBJ1-1	TRBD1	TRBV12-3/TRBV12-4	CASSFGQGDEAFF	TGTGCCAGCAGTTTTGGGCAGGGGGATGAAGCTTTCTTT
NA	TRBJ2-1	TRBD2	TRBV24-1	CATSDSVTSDLRDEQFF	TGTGCCACCAGTGATTCGGTAACTAGCGACCTCAGGGATGAGCAGTTCTTC
once	TRBJ2-2	NA	TRBV18	CASSPPERANTGELFF	TGTGCCAGCTCACCACCGGAGCGTGCGAACACCGGGGAGCTGTTTTTT
NA	TRBJ1-6	TRBD1	TRBV30	CAWSVPGGNSPLHF	TGTGCCTGGAGTGTCCCAGGGGGAAATTCACCCCTCCACTTT
NA	TRBJ2-7	NA	TRBV7-2	CASSLSRSYEQYF	TGTGCCAGCAGCTTATCGAGGTCCTACGAGCAGTACTTC
NA	TRBJ2-1	NA	TRBV6-5	CASSYSGGARNEQFF	TGTGCCAGCAGTTACTCGGGGGGGGCGCGCAATGAGCAGTTCTTC
NA	TRBJ1-1	NA	TRBV9	CASSPSTLGGEAFF	TGTGCCAGCAGCCCCAGTACCTTGGGAGGTGAAGCTTTCTTT
few	TRBJ2-3	TRBD2	TRBV10-3	CAISLTSGNTDTQYF	TGTGCCATCAGCCTCACTAGCGGGAACACAGATACGCAGTATTTT
NA	TRBJ2-3	TRBD1	TRBV18	CASSWTGSSTDTQYF	TGTGCCAGCTCATGGACAGGGTCTAGCACAGATACGCAGTATTTT
NA	TRBJ1-2	TRBD1	TRBV18	CASSPDRVQGYTF	TGTGCCAGCTCACCAGACAGGGTACAGGGCTACACCTTC
few	TRBJ1-5	NA	TRBV4-1	CASSQAPYSNQPQHF	TGCGCCAGCAGCCAAGCCCCGTATAGCAATCAGCCCCAGCATTTT
NA	TRBJ1-1	TRBD1	TRBV6-1	CASRSSQGPNTEAFF	TGTGCCAGCAGATCCTCACAGGGGCCGAACACTGAAGCTTTCTTT
NA	TRBJ1-1	NA	TRBV5-6	CASGGSGTEAFF	TGTGCCAGCGGCGGAAGTGGCACTGAAGCTTTCTTT
NA	TRBJ1-4	TRBD1	TRBV9	CASSPGTGSATNEKLFF	TGTGCCAGCAGCCCCGGGACAGGGAGTGCAACTAATGAAAAACTGTTTTTT
NA	TRBJ2-7	TRBD1	TRBV2	CASGPPGTGVSEQYF	TGTGCCAGCGGGCCCCCCGGGACAGGGGTTAGCGAGCAGTACTTC
NA	TRBJ2-2	NA	TRBV5-6	CASSFGTNTGELFF	TGTGCCAGCAGCTTCGGTACGAACACCGGGGAGCTGTTTTTT
NA	TRBJ1-1	NA	TRBV11-3	CASSFQGGTEAFF	TGTGCCAGCAGCTTTCAGGGAGGGACTGAAGCTTTCTTT
NA	TRBJ2-1	TRBD2	TRBV7-2	CASSAGVNEQFF	TGTGCCAGCTCGGCGGGAGTAAATGAGCAGTTCTTC
once	TRBJ1-3	NA	TRBV7-8	CASSLGGPLSGNTIYF	TGTGCCAGCAGCTTAGGGGGGCCTCTCTCTGGAAACACCATATATTTT
NA	TRBJ2-7	TRBD2	TRBV27	CASSIYSGRANYEQYF	TGTGCCAGCAGTATTTATAGCGGGAGGGCGAACTACGAGCAGTACTTC
NA	TRBJ1-2	NA	TRBV10-2	CASSVQGREGYTF	TGCGCCAGCAGTGTCCAGGGGCGGGAGGGCTACACCTTC
NA	TRBJ2-1	NA	TRBV18	CASSPPHSDNEQFF	TGTGCCAGCTCACCACCTCATAGTGACAATGAGCAGTTCTTC
NA	TRBJ2-5	NA	TRBV28	CASSLRETQYF	TGTGCCAGCAGTTTGAGGGAGACCCAGTACTTC
NA	TRBJ1-1	NA	TRBV5-1	CASSAGTTNTEAFF	TGCGCCAGCAGCGCCGGGACAACGAACACTGAAGCTTTCTTT
NA	TRBJ2-2	TRBD2	TRBV30	CAWGYGLAGVSGELFF	TGTGCCTGGGGGTACGGACTAGCGGGAGTCAGTGGGGAGCTGTTTTTT
few	TRBJ2-7	TRBD1	TRBV5-4	CASRQGASEQYF	TGTGCCAGCAGACAGGGGGCTTCCGAGCAGTACTTC
NA	TRBJ1-3	NA	TRBV18	CASSPGREPGNTIYF	TGTGCCAGCTCACCAGGGAGAGAACCTGGAAACACCATATATTTT
NA	TRBJ1-4	NA	TRBV6-5	CASRRQTPVYEKLFF	TGTGCCAGCAGACGACAGACACCGGTTTATGAAAAACTGTTTTTT
NA	TRBJ2-1	TRBD2	TRBV2	CASSDSVAGGPNEQFF	TGTGCCAGCAGTGATAGCGTAGCGGGAGGGCCCAATGAGCAGTTCTTC
NA	TRBJ1-1	NA	TRBV27	CASSFKRNTEAFF	TGTGCCAGCAGTTTTAAGCGGAACACTGAAGCTTTCTTT
NA	TRBJ2-3	TRBD2	TRBV5-4	CASSLPGRATDTQYF	TGTGCCAGCAGCTTACCCGGGAGGGCCACAGATACGCAGTATTTT
NA	TRBJ2-7	NA	TRBV19	CASSRRTPAYEQYF	TGTGCCAGTAGTAGGAGGACTCCCGCCTACGAGCAGTACTTC
NA	TRBJ2-2	NA	TRBV28	CASSFLQPTGELFF	TGTGCCAGCAGTTTCTTACAACCCACCGGGGAGCTGTTTTTT
once	TRBJ2-3	NA	TRBV19	CASSEGAGTDTQYF	TGTGCCAGTAGCGAGGGAGCTGGCACAGATACGCAGTATTTT
NA	TRBJ2-1	TRBD2	TRBV5-1	CASSLTSGRAISPYNEQFF	TGCGCCAGCAGCCTGACTAGCGGGAGGGCCATCTCCCCCTACAATGAGCAGTTCTTC
NA	TRBJ1-5	NA	TRBV19	CASRPGGQPQHF	TGTGCCAGTAGACCGGGGGGTCAGCCCCAGCATTTT
NA	TRBJ2-7	TRBD1	TRBV2	CASSEDRTGGYELHF	TGTGCCAGCAGTGAAGATCGGACAGGGGGCTACGAGCTCCACTTC
NA	TRBJ2-1	TRBD1	TRBV28	CASSPGDRVQQFF	TGTGCCAGCAGTCCCGGAGACAGGGTGCAGCAGTTCTTC
NA	TRBJ2-3	TRBD1	TRBV9	CASSVGRGSDTQYF	TGTGCCAGCAGCGTAGGCAGGGGGTCAGATACGCAGTATTTT
NA	TRBJ2-5	NA	TRBV7-3	CASSGGAGETQYF	TGTGCCAGCAGCGGTGGGGCCGGGGAGACCCAGTACTTC
NA	TRBJ1-1	TRBD1	TRBV5-6	CASRSTGQVINTEAFF	TGTGCCAGCAGATCAACGGGACAGGTCATTAACACTGAAGCTTTCTTT
few	TRBJ2-1	NA	TRBV19	CASSLGVSAAYNEQFF	TGTGCCAGTAGTCTAGGGGTGAGCGCCGCCTACAATGAGCAGTTCTTC
NA	TRBJ2-1	NA	TRBV11-2	CASSLETSSYNEQFF	TGTGCCAGCAGCTTAGAAACTAGCTCCTACAATGAGCAGTTCTTC
once	TRBJ1-1	TRBD1	TRBV29-1	CSVERTGPNTEAFF	TGCAGCGTTGAAAGGACAGGGCCGAACACTGAAGCTTTCTTT
NA	TRBJ2-3	TRBD1	TRBV7-2	CASSSIPAGQGPTDTQYF	TGTGCCAGCAGCTCCATACCCGCCGGACAGGGCCCCACAGATACGCAGTATTTT
NA	TRBJ2-1	NA	TRBV7-7	CASSLGGGSYNEQFF	TGTGCTAGCAGCTTAGGGGGGGGCTCCTACAATGAGCAGTTCTTC
NA	TRBJ2-7	TRBD2	TRBV14	CASSPRTSGRVYEQYF	TGTGCCAGCAGCCCCCGGACTAGCGGGAGGGTCTACGAGCAGTACTTC